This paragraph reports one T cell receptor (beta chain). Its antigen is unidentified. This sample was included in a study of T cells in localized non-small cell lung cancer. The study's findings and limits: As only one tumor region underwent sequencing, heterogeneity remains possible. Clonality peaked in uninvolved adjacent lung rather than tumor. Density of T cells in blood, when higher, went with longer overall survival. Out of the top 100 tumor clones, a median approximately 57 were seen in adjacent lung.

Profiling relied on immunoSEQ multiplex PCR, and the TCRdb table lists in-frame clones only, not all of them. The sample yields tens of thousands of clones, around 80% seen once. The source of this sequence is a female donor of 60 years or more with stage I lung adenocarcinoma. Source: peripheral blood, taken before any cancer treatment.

In DNA, the CDR3 is TGTGCCAGCAGTTATAGCGGCCTACCGGCCGGGCAGTATTTT. It codes for CASSYSGLPAGQYF. V usage is TRBV27 and J usage is TRBJ2-3, with TRBD2 as a possible D gene (6 bases). Trimming removed 4 bases at V and 11 bases at J, with 19 bases between. The CDR3 spans 14 residues. From germline, CDR1 is MNHEY and CDR2 SMNVEV (reference sequence).